The 10 T cell receptor beta chains below come from one sample, sequenced in a study of CD8 T cells in ankylosing spondylitis. One entry per CDR3 protein, called by TCRdb with MiXCR from the 5' RACE reads. Among around 130,000 distinct CDR3 sequences listed, about 7% were seen once. Sequencing used blood, either unsorted or a sorted T cell fraction (not recorded which). The receptors come from a male donor with ankylosing spondylitis or in good health (not recorded which).

Ten or more counts support this clonotype. The rearrangement links TRBV27 to TRBJ2-1, with D tentatively TRBD1 (6 bases). Trimming stripped 0 bases from V and 2 bases from J, with 14 bases between. This CDR3 comprises 17 residues. The germline V gene has CDR1 MNHEY and CDR2 SMNVEV (reference sequence). CDR3 coding DNA: TGTGCCAGCAGTTTATCGTTCTCCGCAGGGGCCTACAATGAGCAGTTCTTC. Translated, it gives CASSLSFSAGAYNEQFF.

This clonotype was seen ten or more times. The V gene is TRBV5-1, the J gene TRBJ2-1; D ambiguous. Trimming removed 1 base from V and 0 bases from J, with 8 bases in between. This CDR3 region has 15 residues. Germline V lookup: CDR1 SGHRS, CDR2 YFSETQ. CDR3 in DNA: TGCGCCAGCAGCTTGCAGGCCAGCTCCTACAATGAGCAGTTCTTC. This codes for CASSLQASSYNEQFF.

This clonotype was counted many times. The V gene is TRBV5-1, the J gene TRBJ2-2, with 13 bases matching TRBD2. The CDR3 runs to 16 residues. Losses at the gene ends were 4 bases for V and 2 bases for J; bases not matched to a gene: 2. Germline V gene lookup returns CDR1 SGHRS and CDR2 YFSETQ. The CDR3 is CASSLGLAGNTGELFF. The DNA of the CDR3 is TGCGCCAGCAGCCTGGGACTAGCGGGAAACACCGGGGAGCTGTTTTTT. The full variable domain, with the rest looked up from reference TRBV5-1 and TRBJ2-2, is KAGVTQTPRYLIKTRGQQVTLSCSPISGHRSVSWYQQTPGQGLQFLFEYFSETQRNKGNFPGRFSGRQFSNSRSEMNVSTLELGDSALYLCASSLGLAGNTGELFFGEGSRLTVL.

There are many counts of this clonotype. The V gene is TRBV28, the J gene TRBJ2-7, with D uncertain. V lost 7 bases, J lost 0 bases, and 7 bases lay in between. Germline lookup yields CDR1 MDHEN and CDR2 SYDVKM. The CDR3 consists of 12 residues. CDR3 nucleotide sequence: TGTGCCAGCACCTCTAGCTCCTACGAGCAGTACTTC. Its translation is CASTSSSYEQYF.

This clonotype was counted many times. This chain uses TRBV5-1 with TRBJ2-1; 7 bases line up with TRBD2. V lost 1 base, J lost 0 bases, and 4 bases stayed unmatched. Looked up from germline, CDR1 is SGHRS and CDR2 is YFSETQ. This CDR3 is 16 amino acids long. Here the CDR3 reads CASSLSGGSSYNEQFF. Here the CDR3 DNA reads TGCGCCAGCAGCTTGTCGGGCGGGAGCTCCTACAATGAGCAGTTCTTC.

At least ten counts were recorded for this clonotype. CDR3 nucleotide sequence: TGCAGTGGCTCAAGGACTAGCGATGAGCAGTTCTTC. This encodes CSGSRTSDEQFF. The chain couples TRBV20-1 to TRBJ2-1, with 9 positions matching TRBD2. CDR3 length: 12 amino acids. The germline V gene encodes CDR1 DFQATT and CDR2 SNEGSKA (reference sequence). With 7 bases clipped from V and 8 bases from J, the junction kept 6 bases outside the gene matches.

This clonotype was seen many times. In DNA, the CDR3 is TGCAGTGCCGGTCGGGACAGCAATAGCAATCAGCCCCAGCATTTT. Its protein is CSAGRDSNSNQPQHF. This chain uses TRBV20-1 with TRBJ1-5; 7 bases are a match to TRBD1. Trimming at V came to 6 bases and at J to 0 bases, leaving 8 bases not matched to a gene. CDR1 is DFQATT, CDR2 SNEGSKA, per germline (reference sequence). The CDR3 consists of 15 residues.

The V gene is TRBV7-3, the J gene TRBJ2-1, with TRBD2 matching over 8 bases. Germline V gene data show CDR1 as SGHTA and CDR2 as FQGTGA. The CDR3 totals 16 residues. With 11 bases clipped from V and 4 bases from J, the junction kept 16 bases outside the gene matches. CDR3 in amino acids: CASSLAGRGAYNEQFF. Here the CDR3 DNA reads TGTGCCTCCAGCTTAGCGGGGCGGGGGGCTTACAATGAGCAGTTCTTC.

Many counts were recorded for this clonotype. The chain is built from TRBV12-3 or TRBV12-4 and TRBJ2-4, with D possibly being TRBD1 (6 bases). This CDR3 region has 15 residues. Trimming cost V 3 bases and J 1 base, with 10 bases left between them. The CDR3 region has the DNA TGTGCCAGCAGTTTGGGGGCCGGGGCCAAAAACATTCAGTACTTC. This encodes CASSLGAGAKNIQYF.

This chain joins TRBV14 and TRBJ2-2; D gene unclear. The CDR3 covers 14 residues. The germline gives CDR1 SGHDN, CDR2 FVKESK. Deletions cut 1 base from V and 3 bases from J, with 6 bases between. CDR3 residues: CASSQAQYTGELFF. The CDR3 region has the DNA TGTGCCAGCAGCCAAGCTCAATACACCGGGGAGCTGTTTTTT.